This T cell receptor (beta chain) was found in a study of blood T cell repertoires in COVID-19. Trimming stripped 0 bases from V and 7 bases from J, with 11 bases between. The CDR3 sequence is 14 residues long. Germline assignment: CDR1 ENHRY and CDR2 SYGVKD. Some clones are missing from TCRdb's copy, which holds only in-frame ones; the method was immunoSEQ multiplex PCR. The sample yields more than 300,000 clones, approximately 90% seen once. This TCR derives from a woman between 40 and 50 years old who had been exposed to COVID-19. Specimen: PBMCs or T cells enriched from blood (not recorded which). This chain connects TRBV10-3 to TRBJ2-3, with no clear D. The CDR3 is CAISESSSVNTQYF. The CDR3 DNA reads as TGTGCCATCAGTGAGTCGAGTTCTGTTAATACGCAGTATTTT.